The 23 T cell receptor beta chains below were found in one sample sequenced in a study of shared clonotypes between healthy human individuals. Clones were read by immunoSEQ multiplex PCR, and TCRdb kept only the in-frame ones, dropping some. Of over 2 million clones in the sample, 85% to 95% were seen once. Naive CD8 isolation took CD45RO-negative cells positively selected for CCR7 and excluded terminally differentiated effector memory CD45RA+ cells. The sample was naive CD8+ T cells sorted from blood. These receptors were collected from a young man in good health.

This chain links TRBV7-2 with TRBJ2-7; the match to TRBD2 covers 9 bases. Germline trimming cut 5 bases from V and 5 bases from J; bases unmatched to any gene: 19. Germline-derived CDR1 and CDR2 are SGHTA and FQGNSA. The CDR3 has 18 amino acids. The CDR3 DNA reads as TGTGCCAGCAGCGGATCTATTTATATAGCGGGAGAAATCCACGAGCAGTACTTC. Amino acid sequence: CASSGSIYIAGEIHEQYF.

The J gene is TRBJ2-5, the V gene TRBV7-9; the match to TRBD2 covers 7 bases. The germline V gene encodes CDR1 SEHNR and CDR2 FQNEAQ (reference sequence). The J segment lost 2 bases and the V segment lost 5 bases, leaving 20 bases of the junction unmatched. The CDR3 runs to 19 residues. For the CDR3, the DNA is TGTGCCAGCAGCGACCCCGAAGTGGGGGGGATGACGGAACAAGAGACCCAGTACTTC. Translation gives CASSDPEVGGMTEQETQYF. The full variable domain, with the rest looked up from reference TRBV7-9 and TRBJ2-5, is DTGVSQNPRHKITKRGQNVTFRCDPISEHNRLYWYRQTLGQGPEFLTYFQNEAQLEKSRLLSDRFSAERPKGSFSTLEIQRTEQGDSAMYLCASSDPEVGGMTEQETQYFGPGTRLLVL.

This chain links TRBV15 with TRBJ1-3; D unresolved. Trimming cost V 0 bases and J 0 bases, with 9 bases left between them. The CDR3 contains 16 residues. Germline CDR1 and CDR2: LNHNV and YYDKDF (reference sequence). The CDR3 DNA reads TGTGCCACCAGCAGAGACGCCAGCCTCTCTGGAAACACCATATATTTT. Its translation is CATSRDASLSGNTIYF.

The chain couples TRBV30 to TRBJ2-3; the match to TRBD2 covers 9 bases. The V and J ends lost 5 bases and 6 bases, in that order; junction bases with no gene match: 15. This CDR3 region has 16 residues. CDR1 and CDR2 (germline): GTSNPN, SVGIG (reference sequence). The CDR3 region has the DNA TGTGCCTGGGGCCCCCCCCAGCGGGAGGCCATGGATACGCAGTATTTT. Its protein product is CAWGPPQREAMDTQYF.

The chain combines TRBV2 with TRBJ2-5, with a tentative D call TRBD1 (6 bases). The germline gives CDR1 SNHLY, CDR2 FYNNEI. The CDR3 covers 16 residues. The V end lost 2 bases, the J end lost 2 bases, and 15 bases lay between the germline ends. The CDR3 loop reads CASSESAGVGQETQYF. CDR3 nucleotides: TGTGCCAGCAGTGAATCGGCAGGGGTAGGGCAAGAGACCCAGTACTTC.

The J gene is TRBJ1-3, the V gene TRBV4-1; D remains unclear. V was clipped by 2 bases and J by 1 base, with 3 bases between them. Germline V gene sequence: CDR1 MGHRA, CDR2 YSYEKL. The CDR3 runs 13 residues. CDR3 coding DNA: TGCGCCAGCAGCCAATTGTCTGGAAACACCATATATTTT. Protein sequence: CASSQLSGNTIYF.

This rearrangement joins TRBV5-1 to TRBJ2-3; D ambiguous. CDR3 length: 11 residues. Germline loops: CDR1 SGHRS, CDR2 YFSETQ. V lost 3 bases and J 4 bases, leaving 3 bases between the germline ends. CDR3 coding DNA: TGCGCCAGCAGCTACTCAGATACGCAGTATTTT. This codes for CASSYSDTQYF.

The chain links TRBV28 to TRBJ2-4; the match to TRBD1 covers 7 bases. V lost 5 bases, J lost 7 bases, and 5 bases stayed unmatched. The germline gives CDR1 MDHEN, CDR2 SYDVKM. The CDR3 has 13 residues. The CDR3 DNA reads TGTGCCAGCAGTCTCTCGGACAGGAACATTCAGTACTTC. Encoded protein: CASSLSDRNIQYF.

The chain employs TRBV29-1 and TRBJ2-3; TRBD2 aligns across 8 bases. Germline-derived CDR1 and CDR2 are SQVTM and ANQGSEA. V was clipped by 3 bases and J by 1 base; unmatched bases: 6. The CDR3 is made up of 15 amino acids. The CDR3 sequence: CSVDGREGRTDTQYF. The CDR3 bases are TGCAGCGTTGATGGCCGGGAGGGGCGCACAGATACGCAGTATTTT.

The chain couples TRBV30 to TRBJ1-1; 8 bases fit TRBD1. CDR1 is GTSNPN and CDR2 is SVGIG in the germline V gene (reference sequence). The CDR3 has 15 amino acids. The ends lost 2 bases at V and 3 bases at J; junction bases unmatched: 8. The CDR3 loop reads CAWSPLQGADTEAFF. Written as DNA, the CDR3 is TGTGCCTGGAGTCCCCTTCAGGGGGCGGACACTGAAGCTTTCTTT. The variable domain in full, completed from reference TRBV30 and TRBJ1-1, reads SQTIHQWPATLVQPVGSPLSLECTVEGTSNPNLYWYRQAAGRGLQLLFYSVGIGQISSEVPQNLSASRPQDRQFILSSKKLLLSDSGFYLCAWSPLQGADTEAFFGQGTRLTVV.

The chain links TRBV4-1 to TRBJ2-7, with TRBD2 matching over 9 bases. Germline V gene sequence: CDR1 MGHRA, CDR2 YSYEKL. Trimming cost V 6 bases and J 3 bases; bases outside gene matches: 9. There are 15 residues in the CDR3. As DNA, the CDR3 is TGCGCCAGCAGTCCTAGACTAGCGGAGGGCTACGAGCAGTACTTC. The encoded protein is CASSPRLAEGYEQYF.

This chain links TRBV5-6 with TRBJ1-2; tentative D call: TRBD1 (6 bases). V was shortened by 3 bases and J by 9 bases, with 21 bases between the two germline ends. This CDR3 is 15 amino acids long. Germline V gene sequence: CDR1 SGHDT, CDR2 YYEEEE. CDR3 DNA: TGTGCCAGCAGCTCCATTGAGGACAGCAGTTGGAGCTACACCTTC. It codes for CASSSIEDSSWSYTF. The complete variable domain, with remaining parts taken from reference TRBV5-6 and TRBJ1-2, reads DAGVTQSPTHLIKTRGQQVTLRCSPKSGHDTVSWYQQALGQGPQFIFQYYEEEERQRGNFPDRFSGHQFPNYSSELNVNALLLGDSALYLCASSSIEDSSWSYTFGSGTRLTVV.

Regarding this clone: At the DNA level, this CDR3 is encoded by other sequences in the same sample as well. The chain combines TRBV5-4 with TRBJ2-7, with 11 bases identical to TRBD2. V trimming: 2 bases; J trimming: 4 bases; junction bases outside the gene matches: 2. The CDR3 runs to 14 residues. Per the germline V gene, CDR1 is SGHNT and CDR2 is YYREEE (reference sequence). Here the CDR3 DNA reads TGTGCCAGCAGCTTCGGGACTAGCGGTTACGAGCAGTACTTC. Residues: CASSFGTSGYEQYF.

This chain links TRBV5-1 with TRBJ1-4, with TRBD1 matching 9 bases. J lost 2 bases, V lost 0 bases, and 5 bases had no gene match. The CDR3 runs to 17 residues. The germline V gene encodes CDR1 SGHRS and CDR2 YFSETQ. CDR3 amino acids: CASSLVGTGTTNEKLFF. The CDR3 bases are TGCGCCAGCAGCTTGGTAGGGACAGGGACCACTAATGAAAAACTGTTTTTT.

This clone occurred many times. In nucleotides, the CDR3 is TGTGCCAGCAGTGAAGCCGCGACAGGGGTAAACTATGGCTACACCTTC. Translating it yields CASSEAATGVNYGYTF. V usage is TRBV6-1 and J usage is TRBJ1-2, with TRBD1 matching 8 bases. The CDR3 extends over 16 amino acids. The germline CDR1 and CDR2 sequences are MNHNS and SASEGT. With V trimmed by 0 bases and J by 2 bases, 5 bases remained unmatched.

This chain joins TRBV9 and TRBJ1-2; TRBD1 matches 10 bases. The J segment lost 8 bases and the V segment lost 0 bases, leaving 4 bases of the junction unmatched. In germline, CDR1 is SGDLS, CDR2 YYNGEE. The CDR3 sequence is 14 residues long. The CDR3 is CASSVGDRGVGYTF. CDR3 bases: TGTGCCAGCAGCGTAGGGGACAGGGGTGTGGGCTACACCTTC.

The rearrangement uses TRBV10-3 and TRBJ2-2; 12 bases fit TRBD2. This CDR3 spans 15 amino acids. CDR1 is ENHRY, CDR2 SYGVKD, per germline. V was pared by 4 bases and J by 8 bases, with 5 bases of the junction left unmatched. The CDR3 DNA reads as TGTGCCATCAGTGGGACTAGCGGGGACGTTGGGGAGCTGTTTTTT. Protein product: CAISGTSGDVGELFF.

This clone occurred once. This chain uses TRBV28 with TRBJ2-7; possible D gene TRBD2, 5 bases. V lost 6 bases, J lost 2 bases, and 14 bases lay in between. Germline V lookup: CDR1 MDHEN, CDR2 SYDVKM. CDR3 length: 14 residues. The CDR3 region has the DNA TGTGCCAGCAGCCTCATACCGGGGACCTACGAGCAGTACTTC. Residues: CASSLIPGTYEQYF.

The chain is built from TRBV6-6 and TRBJ2-7, with TRBD1 matching over 12 bases. The CDR3 is made up of 13 amino acids. J was trimmed by 5 bases and V by 7 bases; bases with no gene match: 3. The germline V gene encodes CDR1 MNHNY and CDR2 SVGAGI (reference sequence). CDR3 protein: CASIGTGGHEQYF. The CDR3 DNA is TGTGCCAGCATCGGGACAGGGGGCCACGAGCAGTACTTC.

The chain carries TRBV11-2 and TRBJ2-3; D uncertain. The CDR3 runs to 14 residues. The germline gives CDR1 SGHAT, CDR2 FQNNGV. Trimming pared 3 bases from V and 2 bases from J, leaving 9 bases between. The DNA of the CDR3 is TGTGCCAGCAGCTTTGGCGGCCTCACAGATACGCAGTATTTT. It specifies CASSFGGLTDTQYF.

The chain uses TRBV9 and TRBJ1-3; D is ambiguous. The CDR3 has 14 amino acids. With 3 bases removed from V and 0 bases from J, the gap between germline ends came to 7 bases. Germline V gene sequence: CDR1 SGDLS, CDR2 YYNGEE. The CDR3 loop is CASSGWGSGNTIYF. CDR3 nucleotide sequence: TGTGCCAGCAGCGGATGGGGCTCTGGAAACACCATATATTTT.

The chain recombines TRBV7-9 with TRBJ2-7; 8 nucleotides match TRBD2. This CDR3 region has 14 residues. Trimming at V came to 3 bases and at J to 7 bases, leaving 8 bases not matched to a gene. Germline CDR1 and CDR2: SEHNR and FQNEAQ (reference sequence). The chain's CDR3 is CASSFSGVHREQYF. In DNA, the CDR3 is TGTGCCAGCAGCTTTAGCGGGGTACACCGGGAGCAGTACTTC.

The genes are TRBV29-1 and TRBJ2-7; D unclear. CDR3 length equals 13 residues. The germline V gene has CDR1 SQVTM and CDR2 ANQGSEA. The germline V and J ends were trimmed by 5 bases and 1 base, with 12 bases remaining between them. CDR3 residues: CSVSPLGSYEQYF. DNA for the CDR3: TGCAGCGTTAGTCCGCTGGGATCCTACGAGCAGTACTTC.